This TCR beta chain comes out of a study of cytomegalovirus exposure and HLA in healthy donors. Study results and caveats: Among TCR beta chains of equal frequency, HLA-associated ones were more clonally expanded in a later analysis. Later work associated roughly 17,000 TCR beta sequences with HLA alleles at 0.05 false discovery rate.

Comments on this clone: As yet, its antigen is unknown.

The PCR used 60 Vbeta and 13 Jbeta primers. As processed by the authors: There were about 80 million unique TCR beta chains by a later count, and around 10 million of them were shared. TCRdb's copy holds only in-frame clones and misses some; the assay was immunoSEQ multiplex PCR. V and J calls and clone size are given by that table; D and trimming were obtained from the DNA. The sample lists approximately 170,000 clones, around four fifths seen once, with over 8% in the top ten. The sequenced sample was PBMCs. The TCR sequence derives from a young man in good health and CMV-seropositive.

The CDR3 sequence is CASSSRPGGRGDTQYF. The DNA of the CDR3 is TGTGCCAGCAGCTCGAGGCCTGGCGGGAGGGGGGATACGCAGTATTTT. The V and J genes are TRBV9 and TRBJ2-3, with TRBD2 identical over 9 bases. The germline CDR1 and CDR2 sequences are SGDLS and YYNGEE. The CDR3 has 16 residues. V was pared by 4 bases and J by 6 bases, with 12 bases of the junction left unmatched.